This is a list of T cell receptor beta chains from one sample in a study of shared clonotypes between healthy human individuals. Method: immunoSEQ multiplex PCR; TCRdb's copy keeps in-frame clones and lacks some. The table lists roughly 2.2 million clones, approximately 95% of them singletons. Sequencing was done on a sample of naive CD4+ T cells from PBMCs. These receptors were collected from a man between 18 and 29 years old in good health. Some clones in this sample may be carry-over from other donors' samples. CDR3s include the opening cysteine and the closing phenylalanine or tryptophan. A D gene is named only where the DNA matches it firmly. For some rows the clone size is stated as once, few or many, or as a class when expanded; others skip it.

clone_size	d_call	j_call	v_call	cdr3_nt	cdr3_aa
NA	NA	TRBJ1-1	TRBV7-8	TGTGCCAGCAGCTTAGTGGCGGCAGGGAGGACTGAAGCTTTCTTT	CASSLVAAGRTEAFF
NA	TRBD1	TRBJ1-5	TRBV27	TGTGCCAGCAGTTTATATACAGGGGATCAGCCCCAGCATTTT	CASSLYTGDQPQHF
NA	TRBD1	TRBJ1-4	TRBV4-3	TGCGCCAGCAGCCAAGAGGGGGACAGGGGTGAAAAACTGTTTTTT	CASSQEGDRGEKLFF
NA	TRBD2	TRBJ2-3	TRBV5-4	TGTGCCAGCAGCTGGGGAGCGGGAGGGACAGATACGCAGTATTTT	CASSWGAGGTDTQYF
NA	TRBD2	TRBJ2-3	TRBV7-3	TGTGCCAGCAGCTACATAGCGGGAGTGAGGACAGATACGCAGTATTTT	CASSYIAGVRTDTQYF
NA	NA	TRBJ1-2	TRBV5-1	TGCGCCAGCAGCTTGCGCAGGGATGTTGATGGCTACACCTTC	CASSLRRDVDGYTF
NA	NA	TRBJ2-7	TRBV5-6	TGTGCCAGCAGCTTGTGGACTGCGAACGAGCAGTACTTC	CASSLWTANEQYF
NA	NA	TRBJ1-2	TRBV27	TGTGCCAGCAGCGGCAGGGCCCACTATGGCTACACCTTC	CASSGRAHYGYTF
NA	TRBD1	TRBJ1-3	TRBV30	TGTGCCTGGGAGACAGGGACTGGAAACACCATATATTTT	CAWETGTGNTIYF
NA	TRBD2	TRBJ2-5	TRBV18	TGTGCCAGCTCACCGGACCAACGACTAGCGTTAAACTCCCAGTACTTC	CASSPDQRLALNSQYF
once	NA	TRBJ2-2	TRBV6-5	TGTGCCAGCAGTTACCGGGGACTCTCCTCCACCGGGGAGCTGTTTTTT	CASSYRGLSSTGELFF
NA	NA	TRBJ1-5	TRBV7-2	TGTGCCGCCGGGAACAGCCAAAATCAGCCCCAGCATTTT	CAAGNSQNQPQHF
NA	TRBD1	TRBJ2-7	TRBV5-5	TGTGCCAGCAGCTCCGGGACAGGAGTCTACGAGCAGTACTTC	CASSSGTGVYEQYF
NA	NA	TRBJ2-5	TRBV7-3	TGTGCCAGCAGCTTATTTGCGGGACAGCAAGAGACCCAGTACTTC	CASSLFAGQQETQYF
NA	NA	TRBJ2-7	TRBV18	TGTGCCAGCTCACCACCAGGCCACTACGAGCAGTACTTC	CASSPPGHYEQYF
NA	TRBD1	TRBJ2-1	TRBV29-1	TGCAGCGTCTTCAGGACAGGGCGGCAGTTCTTC	CSVFRTGRQFF
NA	NA	TRBJ1-2	TRBV7-9	TGTGCCAGCAGTCAAAGCACAGGGACCCTTAGCACCTATGGCTACACCTTC	CASSQSTGTLSTYGYTF
once	TRBD1	TRBJ1-1	TRBV13	TGTGCCAGCAGCAGAGTAACCACAGGGGGCTTTTGGACTGAAGCTTTCTTT	CASSRVTTGGFWTEAFF
NA	TRBD1	TRBJ1-2	TRBV10-2	TGCGCCAGCAGCCCACAGGGGGCGACTGGCTACACCTTC	CASSPQGATGYTF
NA	TRBD2	TRBJ2-1	TRBV7-9	TGTGCCAGCAGCTTAGCGCAGAGCGGGGCCTACAATGAGCAGTTCTTC	CASSLAQSGAYNEQFF
NA	NA	TRBJ2-2	TRBV28	TGTGCCAGCAGTTCCGCGTGGGACACCGGGGAGCTGTTTTTT	CASSSAWDTGELFF
NA	TRBD1	TRBJ2-5	TRBV6-6	TGTGCCAGCAGCCTCGACAGGGTCCCAGAGACCCAGTACTTC	CASSLDRVPETQYF
few	NA	TRBJ1-2	TRBV27	TGTGCCAGCAGTCCCCGGGACGGATCTGTCTATGGCTACACCTTC	CASSPRDGSVYGYTF
few	TRBD1	TRBJ1-2	TRBV20-1	TGCAGTGCCCCAACAGGGGACGGCTACACCTTC	CSAPTGDGYTF
NA	NA	TRBJ1-1	TRBV21-1	TGTGCCAGCAGCAAAGCCCCGAGAGGCTGGTTGAACACTGAAGCTTTCTTT	CASSKAPRGWLNTEAFF
NA	NA	TRBJ2-3	TRBV27	TGTGCCAGCAGTTTTGGTCGGACAGATACGCAGTATTTT	CASSFGRTDTQYF
NA	NA	TRBJ2-1	TRBV5-1	TGCGCCAGCAGCCAGGACTCCCACAATGAGCAGTTCTTC	CASSQDSHNEQFF
once	NA	TRBJ1-6	TRBV6-5	TGTGCCAGCAGCTCTGGATTGGGGAATTCACCCCTCCACTTT	CASSSGLGNSPLHF
few	NA	TRBJ1-1	TRBV28	TGTGCCAGCAGTCAAGCAGATCCCCTCTACACTGAAGCTTTCTTT	CASSQADPLYTEAFF
few	NA	TRBJ1-2	TRBV21-1	TGTGCCACACTCCCCCGGGCGGGTGGCTACACCTTC	CATLPRAGGYTF
NA	NA	TRBJ2-2	TRBV7-9	TGTGCCAGCAGCTTCCCCAGGACTGGCGCCGGGGAGCTGTTTTTT	CASSFPRTGAGELFF
NA	NA	TRBJ2-3	TRBV19	TGTGCCAGTAGGCATCAGGGACTGGGATATACGCAGTATTTT	CASRHQGLGYTQYF
NA	NA	TRBJ2-6	TRBV18	TGTGCCAGCTCACCAAGGACGGGAACCTCTGGGGCCAACGTCCTGACTTTC	CASSPRTGTSGANVLTF
NA	TRBD2	TRBJ2-3	TRBV4-3	TGCGCCAGCAGCCAGGGACTAGCAGGTTTCGATACGCAGTATTTT	CASSQGLAGFDTQYF
NA	TRBD1	TRBJ1-4	TRBV6-5	TGTGCCAGCAGGAGACAGGACAGGGGGCAGGGAAAACTGTTTTTT	CASRRQDRGQGKLFF
NA	TRBD1	TRBJ1-2	TRBV4-3	TGCGCCAGCAGCCAAAGAGGACAGGGTGGTGGGTATGGCTACACCTTC	CASSQRGQGGGYGYTF
NA	NA	TRBJ2-2	TRBV4-1	TGCGCCAGCAGCCAAGAAAGGGGCGCTGGGACCTCAAACACCGGGGAGCTGTTTTTT	CASSQERGAGTSNTGELFF
NA	NA	TRBJ2-7	TRBV4-1	TGCGCCAGCAGCCAAGATCTAGCAGGGGTCAACGAGCAGTACTTC	CASSQDLAGVNEQYF
NA	TRBD2	TRBJ2-1	TRBV28	TGTGCCAGCAGTTTACGCAACCCCCGGACTAGCGGGAGATTCTACAATGAGCAGTTCTTC	CASSLRNPRTSGRFYNEQFF
NA	TRBD1	TRBJ1-4	TRBV2	TGTGCCAGCCTGGGACAGGGGGCGAGGGCCCCCGTTGAAAAACTGTTTTTT	CASLGQGARAPVEKLFF
NA	NA	TRBJ1-1	TRBV14	TGTGCCAGCAGCCAAGGGGTCTTAGGGACGACTTTCTTT	CASSQGVLGTTFF